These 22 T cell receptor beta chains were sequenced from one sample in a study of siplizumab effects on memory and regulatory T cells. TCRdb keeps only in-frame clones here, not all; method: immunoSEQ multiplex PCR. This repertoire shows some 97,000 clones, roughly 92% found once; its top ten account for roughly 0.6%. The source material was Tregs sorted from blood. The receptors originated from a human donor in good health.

The CDR3 reads CSALTHEQFF. DNA for the CDR3: TGCAGTGCTCTCACACATGAGCAGTTCTTC. The chain uses TRBV20-1 and TRBJ2-1; no clear D. Germline assignment: CDR1 DFQATT and CDR2 SNEGSKA (reference sequence). The V end lost 5 bases, the J end lost 8 bases, and 7 bases lay between the germline ends. The CDR3 runs to 10 residues.

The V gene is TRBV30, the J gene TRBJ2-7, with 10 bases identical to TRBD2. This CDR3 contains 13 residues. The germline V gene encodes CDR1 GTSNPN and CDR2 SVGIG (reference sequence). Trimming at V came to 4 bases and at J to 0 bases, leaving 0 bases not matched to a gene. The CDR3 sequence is CAWTSGSSYEQYF. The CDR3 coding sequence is TGTGCCTGGACTAGCGGGAGCTCCTACGAGCAGTACTTC.

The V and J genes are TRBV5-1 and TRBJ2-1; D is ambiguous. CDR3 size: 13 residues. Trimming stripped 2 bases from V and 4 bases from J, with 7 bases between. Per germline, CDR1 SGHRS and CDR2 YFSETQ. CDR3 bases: TGCGCCAGCAGCTTTTTTAGTTACAATGAGCAGTTCTTC. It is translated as CASSFFSYNEQFF.

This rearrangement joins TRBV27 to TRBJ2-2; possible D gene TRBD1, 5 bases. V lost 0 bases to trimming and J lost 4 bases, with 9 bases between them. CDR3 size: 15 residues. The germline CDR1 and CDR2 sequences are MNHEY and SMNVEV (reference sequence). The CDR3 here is CASSLSGLSTGELFF. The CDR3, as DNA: TGTGCCAGCAGTTTATCGGGGCTTAGCACCGGGGAGCTGTTTTTT.

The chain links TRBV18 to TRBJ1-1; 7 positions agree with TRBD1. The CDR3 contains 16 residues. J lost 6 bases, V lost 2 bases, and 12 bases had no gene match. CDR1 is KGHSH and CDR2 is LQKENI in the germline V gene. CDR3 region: CASSPYIQGQLSEAFF. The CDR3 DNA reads TGTGCCAGCTCACCATATATACAGGGACAGCTTTCTGAAGCTTTCTTT. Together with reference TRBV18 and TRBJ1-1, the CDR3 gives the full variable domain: NAGVMQNPRHLVRRRGQEARLRCSPMKGHSHVYWYRQLPEEGLKFMVYLQKENIIDESGMPKERFSAEFPKEGPSILRIQQVVRGDSAAYFCASSPYIQGQLSEAFFGQGTRLTVV.

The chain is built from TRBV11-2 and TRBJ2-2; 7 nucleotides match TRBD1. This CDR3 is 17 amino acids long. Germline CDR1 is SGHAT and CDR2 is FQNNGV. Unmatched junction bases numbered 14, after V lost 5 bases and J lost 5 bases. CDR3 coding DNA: TGTGCCAGCAGCCGTTACAGGGGTTCCCAGGGTACCGGGGAGCTGTTTTTT. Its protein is CASSRYRGSQGTGELFF.

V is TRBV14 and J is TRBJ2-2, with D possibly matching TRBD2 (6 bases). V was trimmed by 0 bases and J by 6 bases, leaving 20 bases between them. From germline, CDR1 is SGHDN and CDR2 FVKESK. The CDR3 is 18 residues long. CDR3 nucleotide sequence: TGTGCCAGCAGCCAAGATCTGTGGGACTTGCCCTCCCCCGGGGAGCTGTTTTTT. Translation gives CASSQDLWDLPSPGELFF.

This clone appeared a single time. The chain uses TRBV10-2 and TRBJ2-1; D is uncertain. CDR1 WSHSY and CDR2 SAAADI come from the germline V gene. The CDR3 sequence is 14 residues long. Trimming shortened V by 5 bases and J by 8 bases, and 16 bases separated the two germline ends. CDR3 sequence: CASSKIVRWDEQFF. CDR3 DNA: TGCGCCAGCAGTAAAATAGTGAGGTGGGATGAGCAGTTCTTC.

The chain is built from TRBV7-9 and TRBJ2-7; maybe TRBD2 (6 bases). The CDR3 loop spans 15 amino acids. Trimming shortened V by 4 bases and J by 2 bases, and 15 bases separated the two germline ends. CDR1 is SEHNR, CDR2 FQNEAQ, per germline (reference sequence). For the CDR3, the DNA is TGTGCCAGCAGCTCCCTAAGGACTAATCCCTACGAGCAGTACTTC. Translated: CASSSLRTNPYEQYF.

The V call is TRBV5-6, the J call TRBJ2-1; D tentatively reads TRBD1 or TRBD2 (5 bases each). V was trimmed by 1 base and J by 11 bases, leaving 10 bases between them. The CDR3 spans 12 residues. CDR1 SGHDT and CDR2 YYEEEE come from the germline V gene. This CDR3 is CASSLTLGQQFF. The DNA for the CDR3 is TGTGCCAGCAGCTTGACCCTGGGACAGCAGTTCTTC.

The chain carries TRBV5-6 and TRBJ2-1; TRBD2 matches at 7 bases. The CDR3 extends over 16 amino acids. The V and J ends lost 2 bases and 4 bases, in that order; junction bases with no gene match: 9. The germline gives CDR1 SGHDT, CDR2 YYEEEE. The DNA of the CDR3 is TGTGCCAGCAGCTTCCCTCCTAGCGGCAGTTACAATGAGCAGTTCTTC. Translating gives CASSFPPSGSYNEQFF.

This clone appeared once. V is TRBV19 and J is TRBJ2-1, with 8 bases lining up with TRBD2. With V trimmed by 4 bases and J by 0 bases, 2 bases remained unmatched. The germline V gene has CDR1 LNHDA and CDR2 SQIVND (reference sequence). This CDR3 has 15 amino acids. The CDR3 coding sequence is TGTGCCAGTAGTACCGGACTAGCCTCCTACAATGAGCAGTTCTTC. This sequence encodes CASSTGLASYNEQFF.

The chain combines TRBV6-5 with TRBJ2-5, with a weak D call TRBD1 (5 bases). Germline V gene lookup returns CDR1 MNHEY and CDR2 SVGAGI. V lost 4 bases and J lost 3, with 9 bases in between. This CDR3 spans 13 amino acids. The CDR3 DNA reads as TGTGCCAGCAGTTCAGGGTACGAAGAGACCCAGTACTTC. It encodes CASSSGYEETQYF.

In nucleotides, the CDR3 is TGTGCCAGCTCACCACAATTGGGGACTAGCGGGAGTCAGCCCGGGGAGCTGTTTTTT. Its translation is CASSPQLGTSGSQPGELFF. The chain carries TRBV18 and TRBJ2-2; 14 bases agree with TRBD2. CDR1 and CDR2 (germline): KGHSH, LQKENI. V gave up 1 base and J gave up 6 bases; unmatched junction bases: 10. CDR3 size: 19 residues.

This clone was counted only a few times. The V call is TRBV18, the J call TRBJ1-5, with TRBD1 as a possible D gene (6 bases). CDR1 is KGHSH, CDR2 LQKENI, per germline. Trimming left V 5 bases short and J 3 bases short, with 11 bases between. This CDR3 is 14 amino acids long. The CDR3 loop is CASSIGQINQPQHF. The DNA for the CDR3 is TGTGCCAGCTCAATCGGACAGATCAATCAGCCCCAGCATTTT.

This CDR3 reads CASSPVTSSAGGNQPQHF. In DNA, the CDR3 is TGTGCCAGCTCACCAGTGACTAGCAGCGCGGGTGGCAATCAGCCCCAGCATTTT. This chain links TRBV18 with TRBJ1-5; D gene unclear. V lost 2 bases to trimming and J lost 2 bases, with 19 bases between them. CDR1 is KGHSH, CDR2 LQKENI, per germline. The CDR3 consists of 18 residues. The variable domain in full, completed from reference TRBV18 and TRBJ1-5, reads NAGVMQNPRHLVRRRGQEARLRCSPMKGHSHVYWYRQLPEEGLKFMVYLQKENIIDESGMPKERFSAEFPKEGPSILRIQQVVRGDSAAYFCASSPVTSSAGGNQPQHFGDGTRLSIL.

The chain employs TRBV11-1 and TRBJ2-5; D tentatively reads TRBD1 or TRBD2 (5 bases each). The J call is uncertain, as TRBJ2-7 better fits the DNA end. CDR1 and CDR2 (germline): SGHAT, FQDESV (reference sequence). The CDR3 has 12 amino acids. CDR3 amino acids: CATRGSSYEQYF. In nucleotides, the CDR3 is TGTGCTACGAGGGGCTCTTCCTACGAGCAGTACTTC.

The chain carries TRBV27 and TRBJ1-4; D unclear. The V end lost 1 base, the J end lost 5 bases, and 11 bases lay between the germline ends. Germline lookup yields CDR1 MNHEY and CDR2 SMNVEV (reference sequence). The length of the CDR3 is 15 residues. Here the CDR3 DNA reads TGTGCCAGCAGTTTATTCGGAGGGCCAAATGAAAAACTGTTTTTT. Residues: CASSLFGGPNEKLFF. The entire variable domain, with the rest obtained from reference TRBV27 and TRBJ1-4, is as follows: EAQVTQNPRYLITVTGKKLTVTCSQNMNHEYMSWYRQDPGLGLRQIYYSMNVEVTDKGDVPEGYKVSRKEKRNFPLILESPSPNQTSLYFCASSLFGGPNEKLFFGSGTQLSVL.

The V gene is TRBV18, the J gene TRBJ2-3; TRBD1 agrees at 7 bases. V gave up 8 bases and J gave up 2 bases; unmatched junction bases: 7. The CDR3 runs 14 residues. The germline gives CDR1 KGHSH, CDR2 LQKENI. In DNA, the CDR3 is TGTGCCAGCCGCAGGGGGATCTACACAGATACGCAGTATTTT. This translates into CASRRGIYTDTQYF.

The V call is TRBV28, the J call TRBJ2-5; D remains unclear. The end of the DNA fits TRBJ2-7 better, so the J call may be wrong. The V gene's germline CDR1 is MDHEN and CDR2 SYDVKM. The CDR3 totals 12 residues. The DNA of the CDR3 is TGTGCCAGCAGTACTCAGCCCTACGAGCAGTACTTC. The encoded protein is CASSTQPYEQYF.

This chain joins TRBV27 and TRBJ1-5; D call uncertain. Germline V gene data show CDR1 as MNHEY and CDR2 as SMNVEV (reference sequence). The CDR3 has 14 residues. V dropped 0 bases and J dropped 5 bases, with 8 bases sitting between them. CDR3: CASSLSNSHQPQHF. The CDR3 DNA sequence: TGTGCCAGCAGTTTATCGAACAGTCATCAGCCCCAGCATTTT.

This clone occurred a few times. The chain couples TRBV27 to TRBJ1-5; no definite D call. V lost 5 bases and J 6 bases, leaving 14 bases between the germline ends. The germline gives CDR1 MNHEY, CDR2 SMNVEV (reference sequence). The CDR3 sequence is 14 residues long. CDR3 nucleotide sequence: TGTGCCAGCAGTCTCCGCAGCGGAGGTCAGCCCCAGCATTTT. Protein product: CASSLRSGGQPQHF.